This TCR beta chain was recorded in a study of blood T cells in healthy people across ages (dated by TCRdb to the mid-2010s). A note on the overall study: Template switching captured roughly one uniquely barcoded TCR beta cDNA molecule per two T cells in model experiments. Four age groups were formed from the donors: young (average approximately 17 years), middle-aged (approximately 42), aged (around 68) and long-lived (around 82). Two additional independent replicas of 1 million unique cDNA reads from the same blood draw were analyzed for two donors (one aged 18 to 30 and one aged 80 or older). To avoid experimental bias, donors of different ages were randomly spread across the sequencing lanes. Using deep sequencing normalized with unique cDNA molecular identifiers, the study measured how TCR beta repertoire diversity changes with age.

Donors were a few dozen systemically healthy Caucasian individuals from Russia aged about 6 to 100 years. Around 10 milliliters of peripheral blood were drawn from each donor into EDTA-treated Vacutainer tubes. Ficoll-Paque density-gradient centrifugation was used to isolate PBMCs, with at least 6.5 million per sample. Trizol reagent was used to extract total RNA from PBMCs, with at least 6 micrograms per sample. For every donor, an aliquot of PBMCs went through flow cytometry to measure the percentages of naive CD45RAhigh/CD27high T cells. Broad study findings and their caveats: Donor CMV infection status was unknown, potentially confounding age-related changes in expanded clonotypes. The percentage of naive T cells measured by flow cytometry correlated strongly with observed TCR beta diversity. Estimates of total diversity from one million sequenced T cells were regarded as lower bounds and underestimates. The long-lived group showed more naive CD4+ T cells, fewer expanded clones and increased TCR diversity than the aged group, suggesting age selection. Since profiling was done on bulk unsorted PBMCs, naive and antigen-experienced compartments could not be conclusively compared. Observed TCR beta diversity per million T cells fell roughly linearly with age, and a significant reduction was already apparent by age approximately 40.

The method was 5' RACE. This sample was sequenced with an Illumina HiSeq 2500. A second PCR of roughly 7 to 11 cycles was run with a J-beta primer mix and a sample-barcoded 5' primer. Each TCR beta cDNA molecule received a unique molecular identifier from a template-switch 5' adaptor carrying 12 random nucleotides. Each sample yielded at least 3 million CDR3-containing paired-end reads. All of the RNA was converted into first-strand cDNA using the Mint cDNA synthesis kit, with a TRBC-specific oligonucleotide serving as the primer. After uracil-DNA glycosylase treatment, a first 18-cycle PCR used universal primers M1SS and BC2_uni_R on all cDNA. Regarding the original processing steps: Each sample was normalized by randomly selecting 1 million high-quality reads, each carrying a distinct molecular identifier. Reads sharing molecular identifiers were discarded rather than binned into consensus sequences. MiTCR, run with a Q25 quality threshold and the strictest error-elimination algorithm, handled CDR3 identification, clonotype clustering and error correction. A nonparametric unseen species model with Euler transformation was used to estimate lower-bound total TCR beta diversity. The public reads were quality trimmed at Q25 with fastp and then assembled into clones with MiXCR by TCRdb, keeping productive beta chains. Under each unique CDR3 protein, matching rows form one entry showing the most common genes and DNA. The V and J calls follow TCRdb's processing rather than the paper's. The table for this sample lists more than 650,000 distinct CDR3 sequences; around a fifth of them were counted only once. Around a fifth of the sample goes to the ten largest clones.

This clonotype was picked up a small number of times. What antigen it recognizes has not been identified. Per-base quality was not reported, and no clone a single base away is much larger than it. The germline V gene specifies SGHRS as CDR1 and YFSETQ as CDR2. Reading from cysteine to phenylalanine, the CDR3 counts 16 amino acids. Only the CDR3 DNA stays, 48 bases, in frame from base 1. The sequence was obtained from a man between 65 and 85 years old in good health. Input material: blood. This chain is built from TRBV5-1 and TRBJ2-5, and TRBD1 aligns with 9 junction nucleotides. The end of the DNA fits TRBJ2-7 better, so the J call may be wrong. The CDR3 reads CASSLGEDRGTYEQYF. Read as DNA, the sequence is TGCGCCAGTAGCCTCGGTGAGGACAGGGGAACTTACGAGCAGTACTTC.